Listed below are T cell receptor beta chains from one sample, sequenced in a study of T cell responses to AZD1222 COVID-19 vaccine. Sequencing used immunoSEQ multiplex PCR; TCRdb keeps in-frame clones, though not all of them. Altogether 140,000 to 150,000 clones are present, roughly 92% being singletons, with the ten largest covering about 1.5%. This material consisted of peripheral blood, taken on day 0 of AZD1222 vaccination. These receptors were obtained from an adult in good health. Each CDR3 is given with its conserved first and last residue. The order of the fields is J gene, V gene, clone size, D gene, CDR3 protein, CDR3 DNA. D genes are given only for firm matches. Only some rows state a clone size, as once, few, many or a class for expanded clones.

j_gene: TRBJ2-7; v_gene: TRBV5-6; abundance: -; d_gene: -; CDR3aa: CASSPRFLDRKPYEQYF; CDR3nt: TGTGCCAGCAGCCCCCGATTTCTCGACAGGAAACCCTACGAGCAGTACTTC
j_gene: TRBJ2-3; v_gene: TRBV5-1; abundance: -; d_gene: -; CDR3aa: CASSPPGGSDTQYF; CDR3nt: TGCGCCAGCAGCCCGCCGGGGGGCTCAGATACGCAGTATTTT
j_gene: TRBJ2-5; v_gene: TRBV7-2; abundance: -; d_gene: TRBD2; CDR3aa: CASSFGLAGETQYF; CDR3nt: TGTGCCAGCAGCTTTGGACTAGCGGGGGAGACCCAGTACTTC
j_gene: TRBJ2-5; v_gene: TRBV11-2; abundance: once; d_gene: TRBD1; CDR3aa: CASSFGTVEAQYF; CDR3nt: TGTGCCAGCAGCTTCGGGACAGTGGAGGCCCAGTACTTC
j_gene: TRBJ2-7; v_gene: TRBV5-1; abundance: -; d_gene: TRBD1; CDR3aa: CASSRGKQGYPYEQYF; CDR3nt: TGCGCCAGCAGCCGTGGGAAACAGGGGTATCCCTACGAGCAGTACTTC
j_gene: TRBJ2-3; v_gene: TRBV15; abundance: -; d_gene: -; CDR3aa: CATSRVGRDTDTQYF; CDR3nt: TGTGCCACCAGCAGAGTCGGTAGAGACACAGATACGCAGTATTTT
j_gene: TRBJ1-1; v_gene: TRBV25-1; abundance: -; d_gene: TRBD1; CDR3aa: CASRSVPQGATEAFF; CDR3nt: TGTGCCAGCCGAAGTGTACCACAGGGGGCCACTGAAGCTTTCTTT
j_gene: TRBJ2-4; v_gene: TRBV4-1; abundance: -; d_gene: -; CDR3aa: CASSPVSGTNKNIQYF; CDR3nt: TGCGCCAGCAGCCCCGTGAGCGGGACAAACAAAAACATTCAGTACTTC
j_gene: TRBJ1-6; v_gene: TRBV6-5; abundance: -; d_gene: -; CDR3aa: CASSYLDYNSPLHF; CDR3nt: TGTGCCAGCAGTTACTTGGACTATAATTCACCCCTCCACTTT
j_gene: TRBJ1-2; v_gene: TRBV7-8; abundance: -; d_gene: TRBD1; CDR3aa: CASTRGDSRDRLLGGYTF; CDR3nt: TGTGCCAGCACCCGTGGGGACTCCAGGGACAGACTATTGGGGGGCTACACCTTC
j_gene: TRBJ2-5; v_gene: TRBV6-5; abundance: -; d_gene: -; CDR3aa: CASSRTRETQYF; CDR3nt: TGTGCCAGCAGCCGGACTCGGGAGACCCAGTACTTC
j_gene: TRBJ1-6; v_gene: TRBV3-1/TRBV3-2; abundance: -; d_gene: TRBD1; CDR3aa: CASRPPGGGRDSPLHF; CDR3nt: TGTGCCAGCAGGCCCCCCGGAGGGGGCAGGGATTCACCCCTCCACTTT
j_gene: TRBJ1-2; v_gene: TRBV15; abundance: -; d_gene: -; CDR3aa: CATSRDANYGYTF; CDR3nt: TGTGCCACCAGCAGAGACGCTAACTATGGCTACACCTTC
j_gene: TRBJ2-1; v_gene: TRBV5-1; abundance: -; d_gene: TRBD1; CDR3aa: CASSPQGINNEQFF; CDR3nt: TGCGCCAGCAGCCCACAGGGGATCAACAATGAGCAGTTCTTC
j_gene: TRBJ2-1; v_gene: TRBV5-1; abundance: -; d_gene: -; CDR3aa: CASSLGAVLYNEQFF; CDR3nt: TGCGCCAGCAGCTTGGGGGCGGTACTATACAATGAGCAGTTCTTC
j_gene: TRBJ2-3; v_gene: TRBV29-1; abundance: -; d_gene: TRBD1; CDR3aa: CSVRQGGTDTQYF; CDR3nt: TGCAGCGTTAGACAGGGCGGCACAGATACGCAGTATTTT